This TCR beta chain is drawn from a study of T cell responses to AZD1222 COVID-19 vaccine. Study context: Both about-4-week and about-12-week second-dose recipients were combined. Overall study findings and caveats: Scientists sampled the repertoires only once the peak T cell response had passed. Spike-wide vaccine-associated CD4 TCRs dominated at 160-218 and 743-854. The study reported that nearly half of spike-specific TCRs target unmutated variant regions.

Measured with immunoSEQ multiplex PCR; TCRdb has only the in-frame clones, and not every one. The sample comprises about 120,000 clones, roughly 90% of which are singletons, and 7.5% to 9.5% rests with the top ten. V shed 5 bases and J 0 bases; nucleotides not matched to a gene: 10. CDR3 length equals 17 residues. The germline CDR1 and CDR2 sequences are MDHEN and SYDVKM. As regards this clone: Its specificity is not known.

The V and J genes are TRBV28 and TRBJ2-4, with TRBD2 identical over 7 bases. The TCR originated in an adult in good health. The material was peripheral blood, obtained on day 0 of AZD1222 vaccination. Here the CDR3 DNA reads TGTGCCAGCAGTCTGAGGGACTACTCCATAGCCAAAAACATTCAGTACTTC. Its translation: CASSLRDYSIAKNIQYF.